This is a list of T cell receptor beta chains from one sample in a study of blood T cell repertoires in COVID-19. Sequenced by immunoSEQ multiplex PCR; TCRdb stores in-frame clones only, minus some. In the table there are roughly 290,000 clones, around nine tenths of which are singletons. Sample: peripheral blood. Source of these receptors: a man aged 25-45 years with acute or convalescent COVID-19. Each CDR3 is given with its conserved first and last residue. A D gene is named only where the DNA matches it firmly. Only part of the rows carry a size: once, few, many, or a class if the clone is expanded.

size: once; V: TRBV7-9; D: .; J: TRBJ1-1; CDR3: CASSLTGTTEAFF; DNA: TGTGCCAGCAGCTTAACGGGTACCACTGAAGCTTTCTTT
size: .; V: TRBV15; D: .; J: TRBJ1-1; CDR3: CATSPIDRGVAFF; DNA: TGTGCCACCAGTCCCATAGACCGGGGGGTAGCTTTCTTT
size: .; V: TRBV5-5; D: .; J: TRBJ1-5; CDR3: CASSFHAGRSNQPQHF; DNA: TGTGCCAGCAGCTTTCATGCAGGGCGAAGCAATCAGCCCCAGCATTTT
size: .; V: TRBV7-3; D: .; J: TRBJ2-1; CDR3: CASSSTGQDYNEQFF; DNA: TGTGCCAGCAGCTCTACAGGGCAGGATTACAATGAGCAGTTCTTC
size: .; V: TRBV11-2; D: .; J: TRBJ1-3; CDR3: CASSPHDISGNTIYF; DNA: TGTGCCAGCAGCCCACATGACATAAGTGGAAACACCATATATTTT
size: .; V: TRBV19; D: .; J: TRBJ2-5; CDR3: CASNGRVEAETQYF; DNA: TGTGCCAGTAATGGCAGAGTGGAGGCAGAGACCCAGTACTTC
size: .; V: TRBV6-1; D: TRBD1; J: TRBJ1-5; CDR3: CASSRTGDYQPQHF; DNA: TGTGCCAGCAGTCGGACAGGGGATTATCAGCCCCAGCATTTT
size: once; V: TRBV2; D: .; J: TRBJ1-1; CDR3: CASRDGEVAEAFF; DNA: TGTGCCAGCAGAGACGGGGAAGTGGCTGAAGCTTTCTTT
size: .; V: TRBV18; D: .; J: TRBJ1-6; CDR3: CASSPRQVNSPLHF; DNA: TGTGCCAGCTCACCCAGACAGGTTAATTCACCCCTCCACTTT
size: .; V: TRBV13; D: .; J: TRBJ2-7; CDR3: CASSLRTIYEQYF; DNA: TGTGCCAGCAGCCTGCGGACAATCTACGAGCAGTACTTC
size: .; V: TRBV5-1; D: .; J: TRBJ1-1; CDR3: CASSLDTVNTEAFF; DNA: TGCGCCAGCAGCTTGGATACAGTGAACACTGAAGCTTTCTTT